This TCR beta chain was identified in a study of tumor and adjacent non-tumor tissue in lung cancer. Background on the study: Around 4.2 million productive TCRbeta reads were obtained per sample on average.

Remarks on this clonotype: Its antigen is still unknown. A junction boundary mismatches the germline segment, possibly from a read error.

Three rounds of nested PCR, following a modified ARM-PCR protocol, produced the TCRbeta library. TCRdb used MiXCR to reprocess the multiplex PCR reads, holding one entry per CDR3 protein. Among tens of thousands of distinct CDR3 sequences listed, around two thirds were seen once. This sample's RNA came from whole unsorted tissue. The normal lung tissue was taken more than 3 cm from the tumor edge. Study observations and caveats: Significantly higher TCR diversity was found in tumor than normal lung.

Specimen: distant non-tumor lung tissue. The TCR was taken from a woman aged 45-59 years with non-small cell lung cancer.

This CDR3 is CANSLAEKLFF. CDR3 nucleotides: TGTGCCAACAGCTTAGCTGAAAAACTGTTTTTC. This chain connects TRBV11-2 to TRBJ1-4; no clear D. Germline V lookup: CDR1 SGHAT, CDR2 FQNNGV. CDR3 length equals 11 residues.